Each of the 5 T cell receptor beta chains below was sequenced from the same sample in a study of T cell changes during pregnancy in multiple sclerosis. Using immunoSEQ multiplex PCR, the repertoire was profiled, and TCRdb retains in-frame clones only, with some absent. The sample holds tens of thousands of clones, about 94% seen once. The source material was peripheral blood, sampled after pregnancy. Receptors were obtained from a female donor in good health, enrolled as a control in a pregnancy study.

The V gene is TRBV30, the J gene TRBJ1-3; maybe TRBD1 (6 bases). CDR1 and CDR2 (germline): GTSNPN, SVGIG (reference sequence). The CDR3 is made up of 14 amino acids. The V and J ends lost 3 bases and 7 bases respectively, with 16 bases between them. CDR3 amino acids: CAWSLRGQGNTIYF. In nucleotides, the CDR3 is TGTGCCTGGAGCCTAAGGGGTCAGGGGAACACCATATATTTT.

The chain links TRBV5-4 to TRBJ2-1, with 9 bases that match TRBD2. Germline V gene sequence: CDR1 SGHNT, CDR2 YYREEE (reference sequence). V gave up 1 base and J gave up 6 bases; unmatched junction bases: 2. The CDR3 length is 14 residues. The CDR3 region is CASSLPAGGNEQFF. In nucleotides, the CDR3 is TGTGCCAGCAGCTTGCCAGCGGGAGGCAATGAGCAGTTCTTC.

This clone was seen only once. The chain uses TRBV5-1 and TRBJ1-2; 8 bases agree with TRBD1. Germline-derived CDR1 and CDR2 are SGHRS and YFSETQ. The ends lost 4 bases at V and 7 bases at J; junction bases unmatched: 6. This CDR3 comprises 13 residues. CDR3 residues: CASSPGQGVGYTF. CDR3 sequence (DNA): TGCGCCAGCAGCCCAGGACAGGGTGTTGGCTACACCTTC.

The genes are TRBV7-7 and TRBJ2-7; D unclear. Germline V CDR1 and CDR2: SSHAT, FNYEAQ (reference sequence). This CDR3 is 8 amino acids long. The CDR3 nucleotides are TGTGTTCGGTACGAGCAGTACTTC. It is translated as CVRYEQYF. The entire variable domain, with the rest obtained from reference TRBV7-7 and TRBJ2-7, is as follows: GAGVSQSPRYKVTKRGQDVTLRCDPISSHATLYWYQQALGQGPEFLTYFNYEAQPDKSGLPSDRFSAERPEGSISTLTIQRTEQRDSAMYRCVRYEQYFGPGTRLTVT.

The chain recombines TRBV29-1 with TRBJ1-2; TRBD1 might be the D (5 bases). Germline V lookup: CDR1 SQVTM, CDR2 ANQGSEA. V lost 2 bases, J lost 5 bases, and 9 bases lay in between. The CDR3 loop spans 12 amino acids. The CDR3 coding sequence is TGCAGCGTTGAACAGGGATCATATGGCTACACCTTC. It codes for CSVEQGSYGYTF.